The 18 T cell receptor beta chains below come from one sample, sequenced in a study of T cell repertoires in cytomegalovirus infection. A single record per CDR3 protein comes from TCRdb applying MiXCR to the reads. The sample includes more than 400,000 distinct CDR3 sequences, about a quarter of them seen just once. Sequencing was carried out using PBMCs. These TCRs come from a human donor in good health (CMV status not recorded). Some clones in this sample may be carry-over from other donors' samples.

This chain links TRBV5-1 with TRBJ2-7; D ambiguous. The V and J ends lost 0 bases and 5 bases respectively, with 12 bases between them. CDR3 length: 14 residues. Per the germline V gene, CDR1 is SGHRS and CDR2 is YFSETQ. DNA of the CDR3: TGCGCCAGCAGCTTGGGTCATGGGTCAGACGAGCAGTACTTC. Residues: CASSLGHGSDEQYF.

This clonotype was seen more than once but under ten times. V usage is TRBV5-1 and J usage is TRBJ2-6, with D tentatively TRBD1 (6 bases). This CDR3 comprises 18 residues. Germline CDR1 reads SGHRS; CDR2 reads YFSETQ. The germline V and J ends were trimmed by 2 bases and 0 bases, with 15 bases remaining between them. CDR3 residues: CASSLKVTGISGANVLTF. CDR3 coding DNA: TGCGCCAGCAGCTTAAAGGTGACAGGAATCTCTGGGGCCAACGTCCTGACTTTC.

This clonotype was found many times. The J gene is TRBJ2-5, the V gene TRBV7-2; maybe TRBD2 (6 bases). Per germline, CDR1 SGHTA and CDR2 FQGNSA. The CDR3 has 14 amino acids. Trimming stripped 1 base from V and 3 bases from J, with 9 bases between. For the CDR3, the DNA is TGTGCCAGCAGCTTAGTAACGGGAGAAGAGACCCAGTACTTC. Encoded protein: CASSLVTGEETQYF.

The gene calls are TRBV27 and TRBJ2-7; D might be TRBD1 (6 bases). Germline loops: CDR1 MNHEY, CDR2 SMNVEV (reference sequence). V gave up 5 bases and J gave up 0 bases, with 14 bases separating them. The CDR3 runs to 15 residues. The CDR3 spells CASSLDRSFSYEQYF. The CDR3 nucleotides are TGTGCCAGCAGTCTCGACAGGAGCTTCTCCTACGAGCAGTACTTC.

This clonotype has only a few counts. This chain uses TRBV6-2 or TRBV6-3 with TRBJ2-7; D remains unclear. In germline, CDR1 is MNHEY, CDR2 SVGEGT. V dropped 2 bases and J dropped 0 bases, with 5 bases sitting between them. CDR3 length: 13 residues. The CDR3 region is CASSYELSYEQYV. In DNA form, the CDR3 reads TGTGCCAGCAGTTACGAGCTCTCCTACGAGCAGTACGTC.

The V and J genes are TRBV20-1 and TRBJ2-3, with 9 bases fitting TRBD2. CDR3 length: 15 amino acids. V lost 4 bases, J lost 4 bases, and 9 bases stayed unmatched. Germline assignment: CDR1 DFQATT and CDR2 SNEGSKA (reference sequence). CDR3 sequence reads: CSAIRAGGGPDTQYF. The CDR3 bases are TGCAGTGCTATTAGAGCGGGAGGCGGCCCAGATACGCAGTATTTT.

This clonotype showed up many times. The chain employs TRBV7-2 and TRBJ2-7; D is possibly TRBD1 or TRBD2 (5 bases each). This CDR3 has 13 residues. Trimming removed 1 base at V and 6 bases at J, with 10 bases between. The germline V gene encodes CDR1 SGHTA and CDR2 FQGNSA. The CDR3 region is CASSLERGLEQYV. The CDR3 DNA reads as TGTGCCAGCAGCTTAGAGAGGGGCCTCGAGCAGTACGTC.

The table lists this clonotype with a few counts. The V call is TRBV10-3, the J call TRBJ1-4; no definite D call. V was cut by 0 bases and J by 4 bases, with 9 bases left in between. CDR3 length equals 15 residues. Germline CDR1 reads ENHRY; CDR2 reads SYGVKD. CDR3 sequence: CAISESSLINEKLFF. CDR3 coding DNA: TGTGCCATCAGTGAGTCGAGTCTGATTAATGAAAAACTGTTTTTT.

This clonotype was observed a few times. This CDR3 is CASSLGPSALYNEQFF. The DNA for the CDR3 is TGTGCCAGCAGCTTAGGGCCTAGCGCCCTCTACAATGAGCAGTTCTTC. The rearrangement uses TRBV7-2 and TRBJ2-1, with D possibly being TRBD2 (6 bases). Trimming removed 1 base from V and 3 bases from J, with 13 bases in between. The CDR3 is made up of 16 amino acids. Germline-derived CDR1 and CDR2 are SGHTA and FQGNSA.

The chain has TRBV6-5 and TRBJ2-3; no reliable D call. The ends were cut back, 0 bases at V and 7 bases at J, with 14 bases in the middle. This CDR3 has 15 residues. Looked up from germline, CDR1 is MNHEY and CDR2 is SVGAGI. The CDR3 spells CASSYSGPALNTQYF. In nucleotides, the CDR3 is TGTGCCAGCAGTTACTCGGGCCCCGCTTTGAATACGCAGTATTTT.

The chain has TRBV7-6 and TRBJ1-1, with no clear D. There are 13 residues in the CDR3. The ends were cut back, 4 bases at V and 6 bases at J, with 12 bases in the middle. The germline CDR1 and CDR2 sequences are SGHVS and FNYEAQ. The CDR3: CASSSFGKAEAFF. CDR3 in DNA: TGTGCCAGCAGCTCGTTCGGAAAGGCTGAAGCTTTCTTT.

The chain joins TRBV29-1 to TRBJ2-2, with 10 bases identical to TRBD1. The CDR3 sequence is 12 residues long. The germline V gene encodes CDR1 SQVTM and CDR2 ANQGSEA. Unmatched junction bases numbered 2, after V lost 6 bases and J lost 7 bases. CDR3 protein: CSVGQGSGELFF. DNA for the CDR3: TGCAGCGTGGGACAGGGGAGCGGGGAGCTGTTTTTT.

The rearrangement joins TRBV29-1 to TRBJ1-1, with unresolved D. From germline, CDR1 is SQVTM and CDR2 ANQGSEA. The CDR3 is 13 residues long. Trimming cost V 4 bases and J 0 bases, with 9 bases left between them. CDR3 nucleotide sequence: TGCAGCGTTGGGGTAGGCTTGAACACTGAAGCTTTCTTT. This gives the protein CSVGVGLNTEAFF. The variable domain in full, completed from reference TRBV29-1 and TRBJ1-1, reads SAVISQKPSRDICQRGTSLTIQCQVDSQVTMMFWYRQQPGQSLTLIATANQGSEATYESGFVIDKFPISRPNLTFSTLTVSNMSPEDSSIYLCSVGVGLNTEAFFGQGTRLTVV.

This clonotype was detected many times. The CDR3 spells CASSLTYPGELAGELFF. The CDR3 DNA is TGTGCCAGCAGCTTAACGTACCCAGGGGAGCTTGCCGGGGAGCTGTTTTTT. The chain uses TRBV7-3 and TRBJ2-2, with D possibly TRBD1 on 6 matching bases. CDR3 length: 17 amino acids. Trimming took 0 bases from V and 6 from J, leaving 17 bases between them. The germline gives CDR1 SGHTA, CDR2 FQGTGA.

Concerning this clonotype: This clone may be a read error of a much larger clone one base away. No conserved phenylalanine or tryptophan is present at the end of the CDR3, so a read error is the likely explanation. V and J are TRBV7-2 and TRBJ2-5, with D possibly TRBD2 on 6 matching bases. V gave up 0 bases and J gave up 4 bases, with 18 bases separating them. The germline gives CDR1 SGHTA, CDR2 FQGNSA. The CDR3 contains 17 residues. This CDR3 is CASSLAPSRGYGETQYL. The CDR3 DNA sequence: TGTGCCAGCAGCTTAGCCCCGAGTCGGGGGTATGGAGAGACCCAGTACTTG.

The rearrangement uses TRBV9 and TRBJ1-5, with a weak D call TRBD1 (5 bases). The V gene's germline CDR1 is SGDLS and CDR2 YYNGEE. The ends were cut back, 2 bases at V and 6 bases at J, with 9 bases in the middle. The CDR3 sequence is 13 residues long. The CDR3 bases are TGTGCCAGCAGCGTTGCAGGGTCTCAGCCCCAGCATTTT. Its protein is CASSVAGSQPQHF.

This clonotype was observed a handful of times. The chain links TRBV28 to TRBJ2-1; D is unclear. The CDR3 is made up of 13 amino acids. The germline CDR1 and CDR2 sequences are MDHEN and SYDVKM. V lost 3 bases and J lost 8, with 11 bases in between. CDR3 in DNA: TGTGCCAGCAGTTTCAACTTAGCTCATGAGCAGTTCTTC. Amino acid sequence: CASSFNLAHEQFF. The whole variable domain, filled in from reference TRBV28 and TRBJ2-1, reads DVKVTQSSRYLVKRTGEKVFLECVQDMDHENMFWYRQDPGLGLRLIYFSYDVKMKEKGDIPEGYSVSREKKERFSLILESASTNQTSMYLCASSFNLAHEQFFGPGTRLTVL.

V and J are TRBV6-2 or TRBV6-3 and TRBJ2-3, with 7 bases lining up with TRBD1. The V segment lost 6 bases and the J segment 3 bases; nucleotides outside the gene matches: 9. Germline V gives CDR1 MNHEY, CDR2 SVGEGT. This CDR3 is built from 15 residues. CDR3 protein: CASRDGQGQTDTQYF. Here the CDR3 DNA reads TGTGCCAGCAGAGATGGGCAGGGACAGACAGATACGCAGTATTTT.